This record concerns one T cell receptor (beta chain) sequence. Its antigen is as yet unknown. Cultured CD4+ T-cell DNA underwent Oncomine TCR Beta short-read sequencing. TCRdb reprocessed the PCR reads with MiXCR, giving one entry per CDR3 protein. The sample carries around 13,000 distinct CDR3 sequences, 30% to 35% recorded once. As to treatment: approximately 9-day PBMC culture with coronavirus spike peptide pools or control peptides (ViraFEST assay). The entry originates in a study of vaccination and CD4 T cells after COVID-19. Study observations and caveats: For convalescent patients, 304 of the 307 vaccine-specific clones analyzed were classified as spike mono-reactive.

The CDR3 is 11 residues long. Germline CDR1 ENHRY, CDR2 SYGVKD. Trimming took 9 bases from V and 2 from J, leaving 8 bases between them. The V call is TRBV10-3, the J call TRBJ2-7, with D unresolved. What was sequenced was CD4+ T cells from blood, cultured in vitro. The source is a human donor who had recovered from COVID-19. The DNA of the CDR3 is TGTGCCATGGCTAGTACCTACGAGCAGTACTTC. Translating it yields CAMASTYEQYF.